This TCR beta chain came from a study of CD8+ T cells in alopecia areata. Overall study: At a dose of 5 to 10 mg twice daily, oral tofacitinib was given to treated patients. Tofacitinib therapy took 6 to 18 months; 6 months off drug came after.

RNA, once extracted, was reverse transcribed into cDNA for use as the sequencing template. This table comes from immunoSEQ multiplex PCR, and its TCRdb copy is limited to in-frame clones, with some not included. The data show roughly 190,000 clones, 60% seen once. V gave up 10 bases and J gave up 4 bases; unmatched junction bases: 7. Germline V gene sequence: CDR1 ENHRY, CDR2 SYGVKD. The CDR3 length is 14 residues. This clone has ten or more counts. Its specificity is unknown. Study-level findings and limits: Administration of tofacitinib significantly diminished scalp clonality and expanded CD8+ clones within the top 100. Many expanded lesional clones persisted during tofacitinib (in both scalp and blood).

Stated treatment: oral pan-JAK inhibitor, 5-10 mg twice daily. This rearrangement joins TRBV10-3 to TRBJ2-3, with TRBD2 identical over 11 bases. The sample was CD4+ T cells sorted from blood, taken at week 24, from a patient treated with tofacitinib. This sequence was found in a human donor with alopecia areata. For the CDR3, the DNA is TGTGCCACATCTAGCGGGGGGAACGCAGATACGCAGTATTTT. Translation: CATSSGGNADTQYF.